The next 6 T cell receptor beta chains were all read from a single sample in a study of human thymus T cells. The table came from immunoSEQ multiplex PCR; TCRdb's copy has only in-frame clones and leaves some out. Among 65,000 to 90,000 clones, 90% to 95% were seen once, and the ten largest hold about 0.032%. Obtained as resections during corrective heart surgery, the thymus tissue was then studied. The sequencing sample was made of thymus tissue. These receptors all come from a girl under three years old with a congenital heart defect but otherwise immunologically healthy.

The gene calls are TRBV10-3 and TRBJ1-3, with 8 nucleotides matching TRBD1. Trimming took 0 bases from V and 0 from J; bases not matched to a gene: 1. Germline V CDR1 and CDR2: ENHRY, SYGVKD. This CDR3 region has 16 residues. CDR3 amino acids: CAISESDRDSGNTIYF. Here the CDR3 DNA reads TGTGCCATCAGTGAGTCGGACAGGGACTCTGGAAACACCATATATTTT.

The J gene is TRBJ1-1, the V gene TRBV29-1; D is ambiguous. CDR1 is SQVTM, CDR2 ANQGSEA, per germline. This CDR3 has 12 amino acids. V was pared by 2 bases and J by 0 bases, with 4 bases between. The CDR3 region is CSVERLNTEAFF. CDR3 DNA sequence: TGCAGCGTTGAAAGGCTGAACACTGAAGCTTTCTTT.

This clone has just a few counts. The chain carries TRBV30 and TRBJ2-7; D gene uncertain. Per the germline V gene, CDR1 is GTSNPN and CDR2 is SVGIG (reference sequence). This CDR3 spans 13 amino acids. With 0 bases removed from V and 6 bases from J, the gap between germline ends came to 12 bases. For the CDR3, the DNA is TGTGCCTGGAGTGTAGGGTCGGCGGCCGAGCAGTACTTC. Its translation is CAWSVGSAAEQYF.

The chain has TRBV10-2 and TRBJ2-1, with TRBD2 as a possible D gene (6 bases). CDR3 length equals 17 residues. Germline V gene sequence: CDR1 WSHSY, CDR2 SAAADI. The germline V and J ends were trimmed by 3 bases and 2 bases, with 17 bases remaining between them. CDR3 sequence: CASSDPTGTAAYNEQFF. CDR3 nucleotides: TGCGCCAGCAGTGATCCTACCGGGACTGCGGCCTACAATGAGCAGTTCTTC.

The J gene is TRBJ2-1, the V gene TRBV11-2; 7 bases line up with TRBD1. The germline V gene encodes CDR1 SGHAT and CDR2 FQNNGV. The CDR3 spans 16 residues. Trimming removed 5 bases from V and 4 bases from J; junction bases left unmatched: 11. CDR3: CASSPRDSVGYNEQFF. The CDR3 nucleotides are TGTGCCAGCAGCCCCCGGGACAGCGTGGGATACAATGAGCAGTTCTTC.

This chain links TRBV15 with TRBJ2-2; TRBD2 might be the D (6 bases). Germline CDR1 LNHNV, CDR2 YYDKDF (reference sequence). The length of the CDR3 is 14 residues. Between the trimmed V and J ends, which lost 8 bases and 1 base, there was a span of 11 bases. CDR3 nucleotide sequence: TGTGCCACCCAATGGGGGGTGAACACCGGGGAGCTGTTTTTT. It encodes CATQWGVNTGELFF.